The rows below give T cell receptor beta chains drawn from one sample of a study of vaccination and CD4 T cells after COVID-19. TCRdb re-derived calls from the PCR reads in MiXCR, one entry per CDR3 protein. Among about 15,000 distinct CDR3 sequences listed, roughly 54% were seen once. The antigens these receptors bind are not known. The sample was CD4+ T cells from blood, cultured in vitro. The receptors come from a human donor who had recovered from COVID-19. The CDR3 runs from the conserved cysteine through the conserved F or W. D genes are given only for firm matches. Rows give clone size only sometimes, using once, few, many, or a class for an expanded clone.

D gene | J gene | clone size | V gene | CDR3 protein | CDR3 DNA
. | TRBJ1-1 | . | TRBV28 | CASSWAGNTEAFF | TGTGCCAGCAGTTGGGCAGGGAACACTGAAGCTTTCTTT
. | TRBJ2-7 | . | TRBV20-1 | CSARETGRASYEQYF | TGCAGTGCTAGAGAAACCGGGCGGGCTTCCTACGAGCAGTACTTC
. | TRBJ2-6 | . | TRBV6-2/TRBV6-3 | CASRPTATGANVLTF | TGTGCCAGCAGACCTACAGCGACCGGGGCCAACGTCCTGACTTTC
. | TRBJ1-1 | . | TRBV2 | CASSEERTEAFF | TGTGCCAGCAGTGAAGAACGGACAGAAGCTTTCTTT
. | TRBJ1-1 | . | TRBV6-1 | CASRRLNTEAFF | TGTGCCAGCAGGCGCTTGAACACTGAAGCTTTCTTT
. | TRBJ2-3 | few | TRBV2 | CASSAAGEDTQYF | TGTGCCAGCAGTGCCGCCGGCGAGGATACGCAGTATTTT
. | TRBJ2-2 | few | TRBV12-3/TRBV12-4 | CASSYTGNTGELFF | TGTGCCAGCAGCTACACAGGGAACACCGGGGAGCTGTTTTTT
TRBD1 | TRBJ1-2 | . | TRBV11-2 | CASSLGQSATF | TGTGCCAGCAGCTTGGGACAGTCGGCGACCTTC
. | TRBJ1-1 | . | TRBV20-1 | CSGADSGDTEAFF | TGCAGTGGAGCGGACAGTGGGGACACTGAAGCTTTCTTT
TRBD2 | TRBJ2-5 | . | TRBV20-1 | CSASGGAGETQYF | TGCAGTGCTAGCGGGGGGGCCGGGGAGACCCAGTACTTC
. | TRBJ2-5 | . | TRBV20-1 | CSARGPGEETQYF | TGCAGTGCTAGAGGTCCGGGTGAAGAGACCCAGTACTTC
. | TRBJ1-1 | few | TRBV6-1 | CASSEAGSEAFF | TGTGCCAGCAGTGAAGCAGGGTCTGAAGCTTTCTTT
. | TRBJ2-3 | few | TRBV12-3/TRBV12-4 | CASSFQGQSTDTQYF | TGTGCCAGCAGTTTTCAGGGGCAGTCCACAGATACGCAGTATTTT
TRBD1 | TRBJ2-1 | few | TRBV11-3 | CASSSIRTGGGEQFF | TGTGCCAGCAGCTCCATTCGGACAGGGGGCGGGGAGCAGTTCTTC
. | TRBJ1-3 | . | TRBV6-1 | CASTGERSSRGNTIYF | TGTGCCAGCACCGGGGAGAGGAGCTCGAGAGGAAACACCATATATTTT
. | TRBJ1-1 | . | TRBV7-9 | CASSSAIWQNTEAFF | TGTGCCAGCAGCTCCGCTATCTGGCAAAACACTGAAGCTTTCTTT
. | TRBJ2-5 | few | TRBV20-1 | CSASGDWANAQYF | TGCAGTGCTAGTGGTGACTGGGCAAACGCCCAGTACTTC
. | TRBJ2-1 | . | TRBV6-1 | CASSNFGVGNNEQFF | TGTGCCAGCAGCAATTTCGGGGTAGGAAACAATGAGCAGTTCTTC
TRBD2 | TRBJ2-2 | . | TRBV12-3/TRBV12-4 | CASSFGGANTGELFF | TGTGCCAGCAGTTTCGGGGGGGCTAACACCGGGGAGCTGTTTTTT
. | TRBJ1-5 | . | TRBV6-1 | CASRRDTGQPQHF | TGTGCCAGCAGAAGGGACACCGGCCAGCCCCAGCATTTT
. | TRBJ2-7 | once | TRBV11-1 | CASSLHPAVSYEQYF | TGTGCCAGCAGCTTACACCCGGCGGTCTCCTACGAGCAGTACTTC
TRBD1 | TRBJ1-2 | . | TRBV6-1 | CASSGWDRGNDGYTF | TGTGCCAGCAGTGGGTGGGACAGGGGGAATGATGGCTACACCTTC
TRBD1 | TRBJ1-6 | few | TRBV6-5 | CASSYYGTGKDNSPLHF | TGTGCCAGCAGTTACTACGGGACAGGGAAAGATAATTCACCCCTCCACTTT
. | TRBJ1-1 | few | TRBV5-4 | CASSLLGVMNTEAFF | TGTGCCAGCAGCTTGTTGGGCGTCATGAACACTGAAGCTTTCTTT
. | TRBJ1-1 | few | TRBV29-1 | CSVDRGPEAFF | TGCAGCGTTGATCGGGGGCCCGAAGCTTTCTTT
. | TRBJ1-6 | few | TRBV28 | CASSLRQANSPLHF | TGTGCCAGCAGTTTACGGCAGGCTAATTCACCCCTCCACTTT
TRBD1 | TRBJ1-3 | . | TRBV12-3/TRBV12-4 | CASSAQGEVGNTIYF | TGTGCCAGCAGCGCTCAGGGGGAGGTTGGAAACACCATATATTTT
. | TRBJ2-7 | . | TRBV6-1 | CASRRDSYEQYF | TGTGCCAGCAGGAGGGACTCCTACGAGCAGTACTTC
TRBD2 | TRBJ2-2 | . | TRBV5-8 | CASSLELAGGNTGELFF | TGTGCCAGCAGCTTGGAACTAGCGGGAGGGAACACCGGGGAGCTGTTTTTT
. | TRBJ2-7 | . | TRBV6-2/TRBV6-3 | CASSSARSTEYF | TGTGCCAGCAGTTCTGCCCGGTCCACCGAGTACTTC
TRBD1 | TRBJ1-4 | . | TRBV20-1 | CSARVYRGKKSMTTNEKLFF | TGCAGTGCTAGAGTATACAGGGGGAAGAAGTCAATGACAACTAATGAAAAACTGTTTTTT
TRBD1 | TRBJ1-2 | . | TRBV2 | CASKKMAKGTADYGYTF | TGTGCCAGCAAAAAGATGGCCAAAGGGACAGCAGACTATGGCTACACCTTC
TRBD1 | TRBJ1-6 | few | TRBV25-1 | CASSDPGQGTSPLHF | TGTGCCAGCAGTGACCCGGGACAGGGTACTTCACCCCTCCACTTT
TRBD1 | TRBJ1-6 | few | TRBV27 | CASSLRQGNSPLHF | TGTGCCAGCAGTCTCCGACAGGGGAATTCACCCCTCCACTTT
TRBD1 | TRBJ1-2 | few | TRBV30 | CAWEGTGRNYGYTF | TGTGCCTGGGAAGGGACAGGGCGGAACTATGGCTACACCTTC
TRBD2 | TRBJ2-1 | . | TRBV20-1 | CSARDDDASGRTPYNEQFF | TGCAGTGCTAGAGATGACGATGCTAGCGGGAGAACTCCCTACAATGAGCAGTTCTTC
TRBD1 | TRBJ1-5 | few | TRBV19 | CASRGTGLMENQPQHF | TGTGCCAGTAGGGGGACAGGGTTGATGGAAAATCAGCCCCAGCATTTT
. | TRBJ2-5 | . | TRBV14 | CASSQFRQETQYF | TGTGCCAGCAGCCAATTTCGTCAAGAGACCCAGTACTTC
TRBD1 | TRBJ1-1 | . | TRBV6-4 | CASSDPLGTAPWGTEAFF | TGTGCCAGCAGTGACCCCCTGGGGACAGCCCCGTGGGGGACTGAAGCTTTCTTT
. | TRBJ1-2 | once | TRBV7-8 | CASSLVAATVVGYTF | TGTGCCAGCAGCTTAGTCGCCGCAACCGTGGTGGGCTACACCTTC
. | TRBJ2-5 | few | TRBV20-1 | CSATGQETQYF | TGCAGTGCTACCGGACAGGAGACCCAGTACTTC
TRBD2 | TRBJ2-1 | . | TRBV12-3/TRBV12-4 | CASSSRLAGDNEQFF | TGTGCCAGCAGTTCCCGGCTAGCGGGAGACAATGAGCAGTTCTTC
TRBD1 | TRBJ1-5 | . | TRBV7-6 | CASSLGQGSNQPQHF | TGTGCCAGCAGCTTAGGACAGGGAAGCAATCAGCCCCAGCATTTT
. | TRBJ2-3 | . | TRBV6-1 | CASSPTPGASTDTQYF | TGTGCCAGCAGTCCAACTCCGGGAGCTAGCACAGATACGCAGTATTTT
. | TRBJ2-1 | . | TRBV7-5 | CISVSEASASGNIYNEQFF | .
. | TRBJ1-6 | . | TRBV6-1 | CASRQGGGVSPLHF | TGTGCCAGCAGACAGGGAGGTGGAGTCTCACCCCTCCACTTT
. | TRBJ1-4 | . | TRBV12-3/TRBV12-4 | CASSLVKEKLFF | TGTGCCAGCAGTTTAGTGAAGGAAAAACTGTTTTTT
TRBD1 | TRBJ2-1 | once | TRBV7-3 | CASSPGSARGFNEQFF | TGTGCCAGCAGCCCCGGATCCGCCAGGGGGTTCAATGAGCAGTTCTTC
. | TRBJ2-7 | . | TRBV3-1 | CASSFGFSSYEQYF | TGTGCCAGCAGTTTTGGGTTTAGCTCCTACGAGCAGTACTTC
TRBD1 | TRBJ1-6 | once | TRBV10-3 | CAISGGQGGPNSPLHF | TGTGCCATCAGTGGGGGACAGGGGGGCCCAAATTCACCCCTCCACTTT
. | TRBJ1-3 | . | TRBV20-1 | CSARWDLSGNTIYF | TGCAGTGCTAGATGGGACCTCTCTGGAAACACCATATATTTT
. | TRBJ1-5 | . | TRBV12-3/TRBV12-4 | CASGSGANQPQHF | TGTGCCAGCGGTTCAGGTGCCAATCAGCCCCAGCATTTT
. | TRBJ2-5 | . | TRBV28 | CASSRAWGAETQYF | TGTGCCAGCAGTCGGGCCTGGGGGGCAGAGACCCAGTACTTC